Each of the 10 T cell receptor beta chains below was sequenced from the same sample in a study of blood T cell repertoires in COVID-19. Data came from immunoSEQ multiplex PCR; TCRdb stores just in-frame clones and leaves some out. Of fewer than 200,000 clones listed, roughly four fifths are singletons. Input material: peripheral blood. These receptors came from a man aged 35 to 55 who had recovered from COVID-19.

The rearrangement joins TRBV19 to TRBJ2-2, with D unresolved. Between the trimmed V and J ends, which lost 8 bases and 7 bases, there was a span of 14 bases. Germline loops: CDR1 LNHDA, CDR2 SQIVND (reference sequence). CDR3 size: 13 residues. CDR3 DNA: TGTGCCAGTCAGACACCGGCAGGCGGGGAGCTGTTTTTT. Protein: CASQTPAGGELFF.

This clone was seen a single time. The same CDR3 arises from other DNA sequences in this sample as well. The CDR3 sequence is CAIGGGQETQYF. The CDR3 nucleotides are TGTGCCATCGGCGGGGGGCAAGAGACCCAGTACTTC. The rearrangement joins TRBV12-5 to TRBJ2-5, with 8 bases aligning to TRBD2. The CDR3 covers 12 residues. Germline lookup yields CDR1 LGHNT and CDR2 FRNRAP.

The J gene is TRBJ2-3, the V gene TRBV11-3; maybe TRBD2 (6 bases). CDR3 length: 12 amino acids. Per germline, CDR1 SGHNT and CDR2 YENEEA. Trimming pared 4 bases from V and 6 bases from J, leaving 8 bases between. The CDR3 DNA reads as TGTGCCAGCAGCTCGGAGGGTGATACGCAGTATTTT. Its protein is CASSSEGDTQYF.

The chain employs TRBV18 and TRBJ2-1; perhaps TRBD2 as D (6 bases). Germline values: CDR1 KGHSH, CDR2 LQKENI. The CDR3 length is 15 residues. V dropped 2 bases and J dropped 6 bases, with 14 bases sitting between them. CDR3 residues: CASSPGRGRANEQFF. The CDR3 bases are TGTGCCAGCTCACCAGGGCGGGGTAGGGCCAATGAGCAGTTCTTC.

The chain recombines TRBV27 with TRBJ2-7; 10 bases align to TRBD1. CDR1 and CDR2 (germline): MNHEY, SMNVEV (reference sequence). V shed 6 bases and J 2 bases; nucleotides not matched to a gene: 13. CDR3 size: 17 residues. CDR3: CASSQRYRTGGAYEQYF. CDR3 in DNA: TGTGCCAGCAGCCAACGGTATCGGACAGGGGGGGCCTACGAGCAGTACTTC.

This clone turned up a few times. The rearrangement uses TRBV6-2 or TRBV6-3 and TRBJ1-1, with 8 bases identical to TRBD1. The CDR3 is 15 residues long. Germline CDR1 MNHEY, CDR2 SVGEGT. With V trimmed by 2 bases and J by 7 bases, 9 bases remained unmatched. The CDR3: CASSYTSTGAGEAFF. CDR3 in DNA: TGTGCCAGCAGTTACACCTCGACAGGGGCAGGTGAAGCTTTCTTT.

With respect to this clone: At one end the junction does not follow the germline gene, possibly because of a read error. This sequence joins TRBV3-1 (or the pseudogene TRBV3-2) and TRBJ2-1, with 7 bases aligning to TRBD2. The CDR3 loop spans 11 amino acids. In germline, CDR1 is LGHDT, CDR2 YNNKEL (reference sequence). The chain's CDR3 is CASRSRGRAVF. CDR3 nucleotides: TGTGCCAGTCGGAGTCGGGGGAGGGCGGTCTTC.

J is TRBJ1-5 and V is TRBV12-3 or TRBV12-4; 8 bases agree with TRBD1. The CDR3 totals 13 residues. J gave up 4 bases and V 6 bases, and 2 bases lay outside the gene matches. CDR3 amino acids: CASSRQGNQPQHF. The CDR3 nucleotides read TGTGCCAGCAGCCGACAGGGGAATCAGCCCCAGCATTTT.

The chain employs TRBV27 and TRBJ2-2; 9 bases are shared with TRBD1. In germline, CDR1 is MNHEY, CDR2 SMNVEV (reference sequence). The CDR3 has 15 residues. V trimming: 5 bases; J trimming: 3 bases; junction bases outside the gene matches: 4. CDR3 bases: TGTGCCAGCAGTCCCGGGACAGGGTACACCGGGGAGCTGTTTTTT. Translation: CASSPGTGYTGELFF.

V and J are TRBV9 and TRBJ2-1, with a weak D call TRBD2 (5 bases). Germline V gene data show CDR1 as SGDLS and CDR2 as YYNGEE. V shed 3 bases and J shed 0 bases, with 10 bases lying between them. The CDR3 spans 15 residues. CDR3 DNA sequence: TGTGCCAGCAGCGATAGCGCGAGCTCCTACAATGAGCAGTTCTTC. It yields the protein CASSDSASSYNEQFF.